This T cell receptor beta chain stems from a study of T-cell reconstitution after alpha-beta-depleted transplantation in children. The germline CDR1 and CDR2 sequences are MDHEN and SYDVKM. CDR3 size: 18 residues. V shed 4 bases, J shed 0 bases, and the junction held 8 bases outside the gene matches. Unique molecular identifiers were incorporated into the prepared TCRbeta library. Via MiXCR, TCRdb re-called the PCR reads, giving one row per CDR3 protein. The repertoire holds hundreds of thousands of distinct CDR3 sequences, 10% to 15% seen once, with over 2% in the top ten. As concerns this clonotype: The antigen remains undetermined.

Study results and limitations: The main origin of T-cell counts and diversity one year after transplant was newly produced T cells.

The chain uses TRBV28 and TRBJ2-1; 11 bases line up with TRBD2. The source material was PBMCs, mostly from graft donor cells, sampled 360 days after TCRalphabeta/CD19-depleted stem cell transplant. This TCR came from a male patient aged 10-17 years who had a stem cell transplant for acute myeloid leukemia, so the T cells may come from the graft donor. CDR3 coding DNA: TGTGCCAGCAGTTATTGGGGACTAGCGGCTAGCTCCTACAATGAGCAGTTCTTC. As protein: CASSYWGLAASSYNEQFF.